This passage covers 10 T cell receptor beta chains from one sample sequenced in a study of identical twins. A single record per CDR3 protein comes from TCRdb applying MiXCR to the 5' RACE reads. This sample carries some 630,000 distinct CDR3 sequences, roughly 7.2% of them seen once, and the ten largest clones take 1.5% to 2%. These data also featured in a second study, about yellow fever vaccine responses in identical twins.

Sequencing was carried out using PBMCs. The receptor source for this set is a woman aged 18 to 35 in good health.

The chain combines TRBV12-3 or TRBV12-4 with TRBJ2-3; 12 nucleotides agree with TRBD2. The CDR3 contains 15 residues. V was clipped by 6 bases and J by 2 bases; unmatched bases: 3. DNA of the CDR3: TGTGCCAGCAGATCTAGCGGGGGGGTCACAGATACGCAGTATTTT. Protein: CASRSSGGVTDTQYF.

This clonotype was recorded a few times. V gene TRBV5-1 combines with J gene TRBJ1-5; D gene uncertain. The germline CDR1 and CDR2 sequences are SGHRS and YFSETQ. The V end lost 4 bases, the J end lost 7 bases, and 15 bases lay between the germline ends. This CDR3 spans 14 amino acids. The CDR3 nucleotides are TGCGCCAGCAGCCCCGGGGAGGACGGACAGCCCCAGCATTTT. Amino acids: CASSPGEDGQPQHF.

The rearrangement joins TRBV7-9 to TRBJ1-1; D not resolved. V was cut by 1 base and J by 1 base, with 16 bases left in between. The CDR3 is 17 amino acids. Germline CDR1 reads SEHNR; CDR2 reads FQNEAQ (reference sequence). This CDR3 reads CASSLDRPLRGNTEAFF. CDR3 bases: TGTGCCAGCAGCTTAGACCGCCCCCTCCGAGGGAACACTGAAGCTTTCTTT. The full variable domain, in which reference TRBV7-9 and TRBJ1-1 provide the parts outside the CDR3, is DTGVSQNPRHKITKRGQNVTFRCDPISEHNRLYWYRQTLGQGPEFLTYFQNEAQLEKSRLLSDRFSAERPKGSFSTLEIQRTEQGDSAMYLCASSLDRPLRGNTEAFFGQGTRLTVV.

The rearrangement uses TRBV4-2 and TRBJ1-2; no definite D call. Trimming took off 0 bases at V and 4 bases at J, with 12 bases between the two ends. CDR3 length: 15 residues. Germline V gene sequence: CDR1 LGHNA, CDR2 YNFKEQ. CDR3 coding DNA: TGTGCCAGCAGCCAAGATCTCATAGGGCCCTATGGCTACACCTTC. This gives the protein CASSQDLIGPYGYTF.

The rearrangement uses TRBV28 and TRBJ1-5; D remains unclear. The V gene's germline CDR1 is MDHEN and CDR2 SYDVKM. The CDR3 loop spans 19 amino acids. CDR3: CTCSLGNVVDASARQPQHF. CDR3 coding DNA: TGTACCTGCAGTTTAGGAAATGTCGTCGACGCCTCAGCTCGGCAGCCCCAGCATTTT. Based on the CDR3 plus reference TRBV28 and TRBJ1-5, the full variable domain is DVKVTQSSRYLVKRTGEKVFLECVQDMDHENMFWYRQDPGLGLRLIYFSYDVKMKEKGDIPEGYSVSREKKERFSLILESASTNQTSMYLCTCSLGNVVDASARQPQHFGDGTRLSIL.

The CDR3 bases are TGCAGTGCTAACCACAGGGGGGCTTCCGGCGAGCAGTACGTC. Residues: CSANHRGASGEQYV. The chain has TRBV20-1 and TRBJ2-7; 8 bases line up with TRBD1. V was clipped by 4 bases and J by 6 bases; unmatched bases: 11. The CDR3 consists of 14 residues. The germline V gene encodes CDR1 DFQATT and CDR2 SNEGSKA (reference sequence).

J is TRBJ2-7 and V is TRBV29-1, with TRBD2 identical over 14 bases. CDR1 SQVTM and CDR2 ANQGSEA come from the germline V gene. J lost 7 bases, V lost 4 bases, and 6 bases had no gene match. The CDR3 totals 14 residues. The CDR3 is CSVGAGLAGAEQYF. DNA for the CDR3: TGCAGCGTTGGAGCGGGACTAGCGGGAGCTGAGCAGTACTTC.

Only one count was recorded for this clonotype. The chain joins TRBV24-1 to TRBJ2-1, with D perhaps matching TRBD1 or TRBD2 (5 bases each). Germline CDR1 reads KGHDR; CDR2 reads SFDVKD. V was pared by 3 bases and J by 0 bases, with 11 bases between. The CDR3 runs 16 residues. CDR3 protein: CATSDPGTASYNEQFF. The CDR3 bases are TGTGCCACCAGTGATCCCGGGACGGCCTCCTACAATGAGCAGTTCTTC.

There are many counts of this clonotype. CDR3: CASSWGHPGELFF. CDR3 nucleotides: TGTGCCAGCAGCTGGGGACATCCAGGGGAGCTGTTTTTT. V usage is TRBV5-6 and J usage is TRBJ2-2, with TRBD1 as a possible D gene (6 bases). Deletions cut 3 bases from V and 8 bases from J, with 11 bases between. CDR3 size: 13 residues. In germline, CDR1 is SGHDT, CDR2 YYEEEE.

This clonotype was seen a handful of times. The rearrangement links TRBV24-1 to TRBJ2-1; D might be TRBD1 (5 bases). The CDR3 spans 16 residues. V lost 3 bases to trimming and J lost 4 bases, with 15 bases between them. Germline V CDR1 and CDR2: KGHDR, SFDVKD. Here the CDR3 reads CATSDHGSGLYNEQFF. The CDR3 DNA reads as TGTGCCACCAGTGATCATGGGTCAGGGCTTTACAATGAGCAGTTCTTC.